These 18 T cell receptor beta chains came from one sample sequenced in a study of OX40 agonist ivuxolimab in advanced cancers. TCRdb keeps only in-frame clones here, not all; method: immunoSEQ multiplex PCR. The sample includes some 94,000 clones, about 96% of them seen just once. This specimen consisted of CD4+ or CD8+ T cells sorted from blood, obtained in a trial of the OX40 agonist ivuxolimab. These TCRs come from an adult with an advanced solid tumor such as melanoma, head and neck, liver or kidney cancer.

The rearrangement links TRBV28 to TRBJ1-2, with 7 bases identical to TRBD1. The CDR3 has 14 residues. V was clipped by 5 bases and J by 7 bases; unmatched bases: 10. In germline, CDR1 is MDHEN, CDR2 SYDVKM. CDR3 nucleotides: TGTGCCAGCAGTCTGGACAGGCCCTTCGGTGGCTACACCTTC. It translates to CASSLDRPFGGYTF.

The chain employs TRBV28 and TRBJ1-5; 7 positions match TRBD1. V trimming: 7 bases; J trimming: 1 base; junction bases outside the gene matches: 7. The V gene's germline CDR1 is MDHEN and CDR2 SYDVKM. The length of the CDR3 is 15 residues. CDR3 nucleotide sequence: TGTGCCAGCACCCCCACAGGGGTCAGCAATCAGCCCCAGCATTTT. Encoded protein: CASTPTGVSNQPQHF.

V gene TRBV11-2 combines with J gene TRBJ2-3; D is undetermined. Trimming stripped 4 bases from V and 4 bases from J, with 6 bases between. Germline V gene data show CDR1 as SGHAT and CDR2 as FQNNGV. This CDR3 spans 12 amino acids. The CDR3: CASSSLADTQYF. In DNA, the CDR3 is TGTGCCAGCAGCTCCTTAGCAGATACGCAGTATTTT.

The chain links TRBV5-1 to TRBJ1-1; a possible D gene is TRBD1 (6 bases). Germline V CDR1 and CDR2: SGHRS, YFSETQ. The CDR3 spans 13 residues. Trimming removed 2 bases at V and 6 bases at J, with 11 bases between. Here the CDR3 reads CASSFGGAAEAFF. The CDR3 nucleotides read TGCGCCAGCAGCTTTGGGGGGGCCGCTGAAGCTTTCTTT.

V usage is TRBV7-2 and J usage is TRBJ1-1, with D hard to call. CDR1 and CDR2 from the germline V gene are SGHTA and FQGNSA. This CDR3 is built from 11 residues. Trimming removed 2 bases from V and 4 bases from J, with 2 bases in between. The CDR3 DNA follows: TGTGCCAGCAGCTTAATCACTGAAGCTTTCTTT. The encoded protein is CASSLITEAFF.

The chain employs TRBV19 and TRBJ1-3, with D unresolved. Germline V gene lookup returns CDR1 LNHDA and CDR2 SQIVND (reference sequence). The V gene lost 3 bases and the J gene lost 2 bases, with 8 bases spanning the gap. The CDR3 sequence is 14 residues long. CDR3 sequence: CASSMLETGNTIYF. CDR3 DNA sequence: TGTGCCAGTAGTATGTTGGAAACTGGAAACACCATATATTTT.

The chain uses TRBV2 and TRBJ2-1; TRBD2 is a possible D gene (6 bases). This CDR3 has 11 residues. Germline V lookup: CDR1 SNHLY, CDR2 FYNNEI. Deletions cut 7 bases from V and 8 bases from J, with 9 bases between. In DNA, the CDR3 is TGTGCCAGCACGGGAGCCGATGAGCAGTTCTTC. Protein: CASTGADEQFF.

This chain connects TRBV5-4 to TRBJ2-5; D tentatively fits TRBD1 or TRBD2 (6 bases each). The germline V gene has CDR1 SGHNT and CDR2 YYREEE (reference sequence). The CDR3 is made up of 13 amino acids. Trimming cost V 1 base and J 3 bases, with 7 bases left between them. CDR3: CASSLRGEETQYF. CDR3 nucleotide sequence: TGTGCCAGCAGCTTGAGGGGGGAAGAGACCCAGTACTTC.

The chain has TRBV13 and TRBJ2-7; 11 bases map to TRBD2. Germline lookup yields CDR1 PRHDT and CDR2 FYEKMQ (reference sequence). CDR3 length: 15 amino acids. Trimming took 5 bases from V and 3 from J; bases not matched to a gene: 6. CDR3 nucleotides: TGTGCCAGCAGCAGCAGACTAGCGGGGTTCTACGAGCAGTACTTC. Protein product: CASSSRLAGFYEQYF.

The chain couples TRBV27 to TRBJ2-1; D is possibly TRBD1 (5 bases). The V end was cut by 3 bases, the J end by 1 base, with 7 bases between. Germline V gives CDR1 MNHEY, CDR2 SMNVEV (reference sequence). This CDR3 is built from 14 residues. CDR3 bases: TGTGCCAGCAGTTTTCAGGGTTCCTACAATGAGCAGTTCTTC. Amino acids: CASSFQGSYNEQFF.

The J gene is TRBJ1-1, the V gene TRBV28; D might be TRBD1 (6 bases). The CDR3 loop spans 15 amino acids. The V gene's germline CDR1 is MDHEN and CDR2 SYDVKM. The ends were cut back, 8 bases at V and 1 base at J, with 17 bases in the middle. The CDR3 region is CASHLGGNPNTEAFF. The CDR3 nucleotides are TGTGCCAGCCATCTAGGGGGGAATCCGAACACTGAAGCTTTCTTT.

The J gene is TRBJ1-2, the V gene TRBV7-8; D is perhaps TRBD1 (6 bases). V was trimmed by 5 bases and J by 0 bases, leaving 13 bases between them. Germline V CDR1 and CDR2: SGHVS, FQNEAQ. This CDR3 is built from 15 residues. The CDR3 region is CASSLTGTSNYGYTF. CDR3 DNA sequence: TGTGCCAGCAGCCTAACAGGGACCTCTAACTATGGCTACACCTTC.

J is TRBJ1-2 and V is TRBV2; 7 bases fit TRBD1. The J segment lost 8 bases and the V segment lost 1 base, leaving 7 bases of the junction unmatched. The CDR3 consists of 14 residues. Germline loops: CDR1 SNHLY, CDR2 FYNNEI. In DNA form, the CDR3 reads TGTGCCAGCAGTGAAGATCGAGGGGGCTCAGGCTACACCTTC. This encodes CASSEDRGGSGYTF.

The chain couples TRBV11-3 to TRBJ2-7; 9 positions match TRBD1. CDR3 length: 14 residues. Germline assignment: CDR1 SGHNT and CDR2 YENEEA. Unmatched junction bases numbered 1, after V lost 0 bases and J lost 4 bases. CDR3 sequence: CASSLEGQGYEQYF. CDR3 bases: TGTGCCAGCAGCTTAGAGGGACAGGGTTACGAGCAGTACTTC.

The V call is TRBV4-3, the J call TRBJ2-1; 7 bases line up with TRBD2. Germline values: CDR1 LGHNA, CDR2 YSLEER. This CDR3 contains 16 residues. V lost 2 bases and J lost 1; bases outside the gene matches: 5. The CDR3 nucleotides read TGCGCCAGCAGCCAATCCCGACTAGCATCCTACAATGAGCAGTTCTTC. It translates to CASSQSRLASYNEQFF.

The J gene is TRBJ2-5, the V gene TRBV2; no clear D gene. The CDR3 loop spans 13 amino acids. V was trimmed by 8 bases and J by 5 bases, leaving 15 bases between them. Germline CDR1 reads SNHLY; CDR2 reads FYNNEI. The CDR3 here is CASVSLYSETQYF. In DNA, the CDR3 is TGTGCCAGCGTTTCTCTTTATTCCGAGACCCAGTACTTC.

This clone was found once. This chain joins TRBV6-5 and TRBJ2-1, with 9 positions matching TRBD2. Germline CDR1 reads MNHEY; CDR2 reads SVGAGI. The V and J ends lost 6 bases and 2 bases, in that order; junction bases with no gene match: 5. The CDR3 is 15 amino acids. CDR3 loop: CASSSSGSAYNEQFF. CDR3 bases: TGTGCCAGCAGCAGTAGCGGGAGCGCCTACAATGAGCAGTTCTTC.

The V and J genes are TRBV28 and TRBJ2-5; the match to TRBD1 covers 12 bases. Germline loops: CDR1 MDHEN, CDR2 SYDVKM. There are 15 residues in the CDR3. The V and J ends lost 4 bases and 4 bases, in that order; junction bases with no gene match: 4. The CDR3 DNA is TGTGCCAGCAGTTGGGGACAGGGGGCTCCAGAGACCCAGTACTTC. It yields the protein CASSWGQGAPETQYF.